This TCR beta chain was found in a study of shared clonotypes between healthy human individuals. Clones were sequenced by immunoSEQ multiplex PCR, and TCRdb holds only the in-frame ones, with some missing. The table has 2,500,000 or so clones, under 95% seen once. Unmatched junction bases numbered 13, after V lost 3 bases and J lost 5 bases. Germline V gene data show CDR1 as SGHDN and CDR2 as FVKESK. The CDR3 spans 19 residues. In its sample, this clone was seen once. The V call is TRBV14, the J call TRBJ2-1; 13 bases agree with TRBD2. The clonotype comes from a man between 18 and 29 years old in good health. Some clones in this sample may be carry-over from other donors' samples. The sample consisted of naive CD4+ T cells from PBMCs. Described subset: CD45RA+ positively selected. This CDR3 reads CASSQTGLAGVFYDNEQFF. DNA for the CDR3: TGTGCCAGCAGCCAGACCGGACTAGCGGGAGTTTTCTATGACAATGAGCAGTTCTTC.